This T cell receptor beta chain is drawn from a study of CD8 T cells in ankylosing spondylitis (dated by TCRdb to 2015 to 2018). Notes on the research overall: To find TCR variants linked to disease, the study profiled T cell receptor beta repertoires in ankylosing spondylitis patients and healthy donors. The whole study cohort included over a hundred healthy donors and over 20 ankylosing spondylitis patients. Peripheral blood was sampled, and synovial fluid was additionally collected from ankylosing spondylitis patients. General findings and caveats noted by the study authors: Some of the motif variants had been reported before in the synovial fluid and blood of reactive arthritis patients, a finding that suggests common disease-initiation mechanisms. A CD8+ phenotype was shown by the disease-linked clones, which were found at relatively low frequencies in peripheral blood. The disease-linked clones were reported to be significantly enriched in matched synovial fluid samples from ankylosing spondylitis patients. A TCR beta motif made up of several highly homologous amino acid variants appeared to be characteristic of blood from ankylosing spondylitis patients.

Sequencing used an Illumina HiSeq 2500. TCR beta libraries were prepared by quantitative 5'-RACE with molecular barcodes. From the authors' description of their analysis: A new computational method based on a probabilistic model of VDJ rearrangement was used to identify disease-linked TCR variants. The public reads were quality trimmed at Q25 with fastp and then assembled into clones with MiXCR by TCRdb, keeping productive beta chains. Entries are consolidated by CDR3 protein sequence, retaining the most common genes and DNA. Clone size and V and J calls follow TCRdb, not the original study. The sample table lists around 150,000 distinct CDR3 sequences, over 10% of them with a count of one. Around 4.1% of the sample is taken by the ten largest. Ten or more counts support this clonotype. The antigen it binds to is not known. No much larger clonotype is one base removed from it; base qualities were not supplied.

This sequence originates from a female donor with ankylosing spondylitis or in good health (not recorded which). Sequencing input: blood, either unsorted or a sorted T cell fraction (not recorded which).

The sequenced DNA is TGCAGTGCTAGAGATCCGGCGGGAGTCGGAGATACGCAGTATTTT. This encodes CSARDPAGVGDTQYF. Here the chain combines TRBV20-1 and TRBJ2-3, with 7 bases matching TRBD2. Unmatched junction bases come to 8, with V trimmed by 0 bases and J by 5 bases. From the cysteine through the phenylalanine, the CDR3 covers 15 amino acids. Only the CDR3 portion is preserved as DNA: 45 bases, with reading frame beginning at the first base. The germline V gene (reference sequence) supplies CDR1 DFQATT and CDR2 SNEGSKA.